The 17 T cell receptor beta chains given below trace back to one sample, sequenced in a study of blood T cell repertoires in COVID-19. Produced via immunoSEQ multiplex PCR; TCRdb's table is partial and in-frame only. The sample lists tens of thousands of clones; roughly 76% were seen once. Sequenced input: peripheral blood. The receptor set was obtained from a woman in her sixties or seventies with acute or convalescent COVID-19.

This sequence joins TRBV5-6 and TRBJ2-7; 7 nucleotides line up with TRBD2. The germline V gene encodes CDR1 SGHDT and CDR2 YYEEEE. V gave up 4 bases and J gave up 6 bases; unmatched junction bases: 10. The CDR3 has 14 amino acids. The chain's CDR3 is CASSRVSWGGEQYF. In DNA form, the CDR3 reads TGTGCCAGCAGCCGTGTCTCTTGGGGGGGCGAGCAGTACTTC.

This chain links TRBV19 with TRBJ2-7; 9 bases agree with TRBD1. The length of the CDR3 is 14 residues. Germline loops: CDR1 LNHDA, CDR2 SQIVND (reference sequence). The V segment lost 5 bases and the J segment 4 bases; nucleotides outside the gene matches: 6. DNA for the CDR3: TGTGCCAGTAGTCTGGGACAGGGTATATACGAGCAGTACTTC. Translated: CASSLGQGIYEQYF.

The chain recombines TRBV28 with TRBJ1-2; a weak D match, TRBD1 (6 bases). The CDR3 consists of 13 residues. The germline gives CDR1 MDHEN, CDR2 SYDVKM. V lost 3 bases to trimming and J lost 4 bases, with 9 bases between them. Here the CDR3 DNA reads TGTGCCAGCAGTTTGAACAGGGCCTATGGCTACACCTTC. The encoded protein is CASSLNRAYGYTF.

The chain has TRBV29-1 and TRBJ1-4, with 8 positions matching TRBD1. The CDR3 contains 13 residues. V trimming: 5 bases; J trimming: 8 bases; junction bases outside the gene matches: 7. Germline V gene sequence: CDR1 SQVTM, CDR2 ANQGSEA. The CDR3 spells CSVRTGISEKLFF. CDR3 DNA sequence: TGCAGCGTTAGGACAGGGATAAGCGAAAAACTGTTTTTT.

The V and J genes are TRBV6-6 and TRBJ2-7, with TRBD2 matching over 9 bases. V shed 3 bases, J shed 4 bases, and the junction held 4 bases outside the gene matches. The CDR3 covers 14 residues. Germline V gene sequence: CDR1 MNHNY, CDR2 SVGAGI (reference sequence). CDR3 sequence: CASSYSLAGYEQYF. CDR3 DNA: TGTGCCAGCAGTTATTCCCTAGCGGGGTACGAGCAGTACTTC.

The chain carries TRBV18 and TRBJ1-2, with 8 bases lining up with TRBD1. V dropped 1 base and J dropped 4; count of bases not matched to a gene: 5. Germline CDR1 is KGHSH and CDR2 is LQKENI. CDR3 length: 15 residues. The CDR3 spells CASSPLSRGLYGYTF. CDR3 DNA: TGTGCCAGCTCACCACTCTCCAGGGGGCTCTATGGCTACACCTTC.

J is TRBJ2-4 and V is TRBV3-1 (or the pseudogene TRBV3-2); TRBD2 agrees at 9 bases. V gave up 1 base and J gave up 0 bases; unmatched junction bases: 1. The CDR3 spans 16 residues. Germline CDR1 and CDR2: LGHDT and YNNKEL (reference sequence). CDR3 region: CASSQVLAGAKNIQYF. In DNA, the CDR3 is TGTGCCAGCAGCCAAGTACTAGCGGGAGCCAAAAACATTCAGTACTTC.

V and J are TRBV18 and TRBJ2-5, with 10 bases aligning to TRBD1. This CDR3 is built from 16 residues. V gave up 3 bases and J gave up 9 bases; unmatched junction bases: 13. CDR1 and CDR2 from the germline V gene are KGHSH and LQKENI. CDR3 amino acids: CASSPSGTGEPEAQYF. The CDR3 DNA reads TGTGCCAGCTCACCGTCCGGGACAGGGGAGCCGGAGGCCCAGTACTTC.

The chain links TRBV6-5 to TRBJ2-3; D is uncertain. Deletions cut 7 bases from V and 11 bases from J, with 19 bases between. Per the germline V gene, CDR1 is MNHEY and CDR2 is SVGAGI. This CDR3 region has 13 residues. The CDR3 sequence is CASIGGVAMVQYF. DNA for the CDR3: TGTGCCAGCATCGGCGGCGTAGCCATGGTGCAGTATTTT.

This chain joins TRBV6-5 and TRBJ1-1; D perhaps matches TRBD1 (6 bases). V gave up 5 bases and J gave up 5 bases, with 12 bases separating them. CDR3 length equals 13 residues. From germline, CDR1 is MNHEY and CDR2 SVGAGI. In DNA form, the CDR3 reads TGTGCCAGCAGTCCGGACAGAGGGACTGAAGCTTTCTTT. This gives the protein CASSPDRGTEAFF.

V usage is TRBV28 and J usage is TRBJ2-1, with 10 positions matching TRBD2. With V trimmed by 6 bases and J by 7 bases, 15 bases remained unmatched. Germline V lookup: CDR1 MDHEN, CDR2 SYDVKM. The CDR3 spans 17 residues. CDR3 in amino acids: CASRHRPAGGPVNEQFF. The CDR3 DNA sequence: TGTGCCAGCAGGCACAGGCCAGCGGGAGGGCCGGTTAATGAGCAGTTCTTC.

The chain links TRBV9 to TRBJ2-5; 9 positions agree with TRBD1. The germline V gene encodes CDR1 SGDLS and CDR2 YYNGEE. This CDR3 is 14 amino acids long. V trimming: 3 bases; J trimming: 4 bases; junction bases outside the gene matches: 4. CDR3 residues: CASSAGQGVETQYF. The CDR3 nucleotides read TGTGCCAGCAGCGCGGGACAGGGTGTAGAGACCCAGTACTTC. Full variable domain (outside the CDR3, taken from reference TRBV9 and TRBJ2-5): DSGVTQTPKHLITATGQRVTLRCSPRSGDLSVYWYQQSLDQGLQFLIQYYNGEERAKGNILERFSAQQFPDLHSELNLSSLELGDSALYFCASSAGQGVETQYFGPGTRLLVL.

This sequence joins TRBV29-1 and TRBJ1-5; D remains unclear. Germline V gene sequence: CDR1 SQVTM, CDR2 ANQGSEA. The V end lost 6 bases, the J end lost 2 bases, and 11 bases lay between the germline ends. This CDR3 has 13 amino acids. The CDR3, as DNA: TGCAGCGTCCAGACTTCGGGCAATCAGCCCCAGCATTTT. This codes for CSVQTSGNQPQHF.

This chain links TRBV15 with TRBJ2-3; 13 bases align to TRBD2. There are 16 residues in the CDR3. Unmatched junction bases numbered 2, after V lost 0 bases and J lost 5 bases. Germline CDR1 and CDR2: LNHNV and YYDKDF (reference sequence). CDR3 in amino acids: CATSRDRTSGRDTQYF. The CDR3 coding sequence is TGTGCCACCAGCAGAGATCGGACTAGCGGGAGAGATACGCAGTATTTT.

The rearrangement joins TRBV19 to TRBJ1-1, with TRBD1 as a possible D gene (6 bases). V lost 6 bases and J 0 bases, leaving 14 bases between the germline ends. The CDR3 sequence is 15 residues long. Germline assignment: CDR1 LNHDA and CDR2 SQIVND (reference sequence). CDR3 sequence reads: CASRQRGGMNTEAFF. The CDR3 region has the DNA TGTGCCAGTAGGCAACGAGGGGGTATGAACACTGAAGCTTTCTTT.

V is TRBV7-9 and J is TRBJ1-1; D unclear. Germline values: CDR1 SEHNR, CDR2 FQNEAQ (reference sequence). CDR3 length equals 12 residues. V dropped 5 bases and J dropped 4 bases, with 8 bases sitting between them. CDR3 in amino acids: CASSGASTEAFF. The CDR3 DNA sequence: TGTGCCAGCAGCGGAGCGAGCACTGAAGCTTTCTTT.

This clone was observed a single time. The chain combines TRBV6-2 or TRBV6-3 with TRBJ1-3, with D possibly matching TRBD1 (5 bases). The CDR3 runs 15 residues. CDR1 is MNHEY and CDR2 is SVGEGT in the germline V gene. Trimming removed 2 bases at V and 0 bases at J, with 8 bases between. The DNA of the CDR3 is TGTGCCAGCAGTTACCTACAGGCCTCTGGAAACACCATATATTTT. Protein: CASSYLQASGNTIYF.